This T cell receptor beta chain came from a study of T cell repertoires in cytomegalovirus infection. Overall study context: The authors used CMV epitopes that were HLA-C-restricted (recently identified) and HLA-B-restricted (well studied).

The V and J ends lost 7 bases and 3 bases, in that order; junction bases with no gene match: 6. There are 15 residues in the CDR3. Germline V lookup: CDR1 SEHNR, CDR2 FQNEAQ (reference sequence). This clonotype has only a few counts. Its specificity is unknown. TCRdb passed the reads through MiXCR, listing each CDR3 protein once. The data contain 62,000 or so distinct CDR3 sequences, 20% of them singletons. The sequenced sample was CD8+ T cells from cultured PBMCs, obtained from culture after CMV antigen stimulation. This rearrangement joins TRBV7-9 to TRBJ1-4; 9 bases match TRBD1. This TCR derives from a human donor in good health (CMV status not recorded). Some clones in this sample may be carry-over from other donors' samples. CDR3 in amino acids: CASTDRGGSNEKLFF. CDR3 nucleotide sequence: TGTGCCAGCACCGACAGGGGGGGGTCTAATGAAAAACTGTTTTTT. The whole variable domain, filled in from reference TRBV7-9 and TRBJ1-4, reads DTGVSQNPRHKITKRGQNVTFRCDPISEHNRLYWYRQTLGQGPEFLTYFQNEAQLEKSRLLSDRFSAERPKGSFSTLEIQRTEQGDSAMYLCASTDRGGSNEKLFFGSGTQLSVL.